The entry below gives a single TCR beta chain sequence along with its context. Residents of about 25 US areas, aged about 18 to 95 years, made up the participants. Cohorts were assigned according to the clinical history that participants reported. This entry comes from a study of blood T cell repertoires in COVID-19. Study in general: PBMCs, B-cell-depleted T cells, or T cells were the source of the cDNA or gDNA that made up the material.

Profiling relied on immunoSEQ multiplex PCR, and the TCRdb table lists in-frame clones only, not all of them. The table includes around 250,000 clones, more than 75% detected once. Sequenced: PBMCs or T cells enriched from blood (not recorded which). This TCR was sampled from a woman in her forties or fifties who had recovered from COVID-19.

DNA of the CDR3: TGCGCCAGCAGCCAAGGTGCTAGCGGGAGTGCAGATACGCAGTATTTT. The encoded protein is CASSQGASGSADTQYF. The chain employs TRBV4-3 and TRBJ2-3; 10 bases are a match to TRBD2. This CDR3 is 16 amino acids long. The germline gives CDR1 LGHNA, CDR2 YSLEER. The junction had 5 bases not matched to a gene; V was cut back by 1 base and J by 4 bases.